The rows below give T cell receptor beta chains drawn from one sample of a study of blood T cell repertoires in COVID-19. Only in-frame clones appear in the TCRdb table, and some are missing; sequencing was by immunoSEQ multiplex PCR. The data hold around 200,000 clones, with about 82% observed a single time. Sequencing was carried out using PBMCs or T cells enriched from blood (not recorded which). The receptor set was obtained from a man aged 35 to 55 with acute COVID-19. The CDR3 runs from the conserved cysteine through the conserved F or W. The order of the fields is V gene, J gene, D gene, clone size, CDR3 DNA, CDR3 protein. A D gene is named only where the DNA matches it firmly. Not every row has a clone size; where given, it reads once, few, many or a size class.

TRBV10-3,TRBJ1-2,-,-,TGTGCCATCAGTGAGTCCACAGGGTCTTTGCGCGGCTACACCTTC,CAISESTGSLRGYTF
TRBV19,TRBJ1-5,TRBD1,-,TGTGCCAGTAGGGGGGGACAGGGGGCTGAACAGCCCCAGCATTTT,CASRGGQGAEQPQHF
TRBV5-5,TRBJ2-3,-,-,TGTGCCAGCAGCTCCGCGGGGAGAAGCACAGATACGCAGTATTTT,CASSSAGRSTDTQYF
TRBV9,TRBJ2-7,TRBD2,-,TGTGCCAGCAGCCCATCGACTAGCGGGATCTCCTACGAGCAGTACTTC,CASSPSTSGISYEQYF
TRBV6-5,TRBJ1-5,TRBD1,-,TGTGCCAGCAGTTACTCGAAACAGGGGGGTCAGCCCCAGCATTTT,CASSYSKQGGQPQHF
TRBV6-5,TRBJ2-1,TRBD2,few,TGTGCCAGCAGTTCCCAACTAGCGTCTATCAATGAGCAGTTCTTC,CASSSQLASINEQFF
TRBV7-9,TRBJ2-3,TRBD2,-,TGTGCCAGCAGCTTCCCTAGCGGGAGCACAGATACGCAGTATTTT,CASSFPSGSTDTQYF
TRBV18,TRBJ2-7,-,once,TGTGCCAGCTCTATTGGAGGGCAAAGTGGGGACGAGCAGTACTTC,CASSIGGQSGDEQYF
TRBV2,TRBJ2-5,-,-,TGTGCCAGCAGTCATCCTAGGGTGGCACAGGAAGAGACCCAGTACTTC,CASSHPRVAQEETQYF
TRBV6-1,TRBJ2-1,TRBD2,-,TGTGCCAGCAGGGAAGCTAGCGGGAGAGGGAATGAGCAGTTCTTC,CASREASGRGNEQFF
TRBV19,TRBJ2-1,TRBD1,-,TGTGCCAGTAGTATTTCCGGGACAGGGGGCTACAATGAGCAGTTCTTC,CASSISGTGGYNEQFF
TRBV27,TRBJ1-2,TRBD1,once,TGTGCCAGCAGTTTAACGGCAGGGGGTCTTCGGGGCTACACCTTC,CASSLTAGGLRGYTF
TRBV6-1,TRBJ2-1,-,-,TGTGCCAGCAGTGAAAGTGTGGGCCTGTACAATGAGCAGTTCTTC,CASSESVGLYNEQFF
TRBV5-4,TRBJ2-3,TRBD1,-,TGTGCCAGCAGCACTTGGACAGGGGTAACAGATACGCAGTATTTT,CASSTWTGVTDTQYF
TRBV6-5,TRBJ1-5,-,-,TGTGCCAGCAGTCCCCGGGGGGGCAATCAGCCCCAGCATTTT,CASSPRGGNQPQHF
TRBV4-1,TRBJ1-5,TRBD1,-,TGCGCCAGCAGCCAAGGGGGACAGGGTTATAATCAGCCCCAGCATTTT,CASSQGGQGYNQPQHF
TRBV29-1,TRBJ2-7,-,-,TGCAGCGTTTCGGCGGCCATCTCCTACGAGCAGTACTTC,CSVSAAISYEQYF
TRBV6-5,TRBJ2-1,-,-,TGTGCCAGCAGTTACTCGTCAGGATACAATGAGCAGTTCTTC,CASSYSSGYNEQFF
TRBV27,TRBJ1-5,TRBD1,-,TGTGCCAGCAGGGATGGGACAGCCTATCAGCCCCAGCATTTT,CASRDGTAYQPQHF
TRBV28,TRBJ1-3,-,-,TGTGCCAGCCACCACAGGGAAGTGGCTGGAAACACCATATATTTT,CASHHREVAGNTIYF
TRBV7-8,TRBJ1-3,-,-,TGTGCCAGCAGCTTGCTACCAGGGGAGTATGGAAACACCATATATTTT,CASSLLPGEYGNTIYF
TRBV6-5,TRBJ2-3,-,-,TGTGCCAGCAGTTACTCGATAGCAGATACGCAGTATTTT,CASSYSIADTQYF
TRBV14,TRBJ2-6,-,-,TGTGCCAGCAGCCCTGACCAGGGATACCCTGGGGCCAACGTCCTGACTTTC,CASSPDQGYPGANVLTF
TRBV15,TRBJ1-3,-,-,TGTGCCACCAGCAGAGATCGGGGTTCTGGAAACACCATATATTTT,CATSRDRGSGNTIYF
TRBV19,TRBJ1-2,-,-,TGTGCCAGTAGTCGACGAGGAGGGGAAAACTATGGCTACACCTTC,CASSRRGGENYGYTF
TRBV28,TRBJ1-1,TRBD1,-,TGTGCCAGCAGTTTACCCAGGGGGCTGAGCACTGAAGCTTTCTTT,CASSLPRGLSTEAFF